A few counts support the clone carrying this T cell receptor beta chain. The target antigen is unknown. TCRdb re-derived calls from the 5' RACE reads in MiXCR, one entry per CDR3 protein. The sample has over 600,000 distinct CDR3 sequences, roughly 20% seen once. Germline CDR1 reads SGHDT; CDR2 reads YYEEEE. Trimming took 1 base from V and 5 from J, leaving 10 bases between them. The CDR3 consists of 13 residues. The record originates from a study of identical twins. Points from the study as a whole: The study found that models underestimated out-of-frame TCR alpha sharing in monozygotic twins.

The data were also submitted as part of a second study, on T cells expressing NK-cell markers. Turning to that study: HCMV seropositivity marked seven of the eight sequenced donors; one was seronegative.

The source of this sequence is a woman aged 18-29 years in good health. The sequencing input was PBMCs. The chain joins TRBV5-6 to TRBJ2-7; TRBD2 is a possible D gene (6 bases). The CDR3 DNA reads as TGTGCCAGCAGCTTGAGGAGGGGAAACGAGCAGTACTTC. Translating it yields CASSLRRGNEQYF.